Presented here are 5 T cell receptor beta chains from one specimen sequenced in a study of blood T cells in healthy people across ages. Primers used in a second PCR of roughly 6 to 12 cycles were a sample-barcoded 5' primer and a J-beta primer mix. Each CDR3 protein is one row after TCRdb ran MiXCR on the 5' RACE reads. The sample lists under 800,000 distinct CDR3 sequences, more than 40% occurring once. The source material was blood. The receptor set was obtained from a woman aged 55-69 years in good health.

The chain uses TRBV9 and TRBJ2-7; D uncertain. CDR3 length: 15 amino acids. Trimming took 0 bases from V and 7 from J, leaving 17 bases between them. CDR1 SGDLS and CDR2 YYNGEE come from the germline V gene. The CDR3 DNA reads TGTGCCAGCAGCGTAGCTTGGGAAGATTACAATGAGCAGTACTTC. It specifies CASSVAWEDYNEQYF.

Many counts were recorded for this clonotype. This chain links TRBV3-1 with TRBJ2-5; D perhaps matches TRBD2 (6 bases). The germline gives CDR1 LGHDT, CDR2 YNNKEL (reference sequence). The ends were cut back, 0 bases at V and 5 bases at J, with 10 bases in the middle. The CDR3 spans 14 residues. The DNA for the CDR3 is TGTGCCAGCAGCCAAGAGGCAGGAGGGGAGACCCAGTACTTC. Its protein product is CASSQEAGGETQYF.

This clonotype appeared a few times. The rearrangement joins TRBV9 to TRBJ2-3; D perhaps matches TRBD2 (5 bases). The germline V gene has CDR1 SGDLS and CDR2 YYNGEE. The V gene lost 7 bases and the J gene lost 0 bases, with 12 bases spanning the gap. This CDR3 contains 14 residues. The CDR3 region has the DNA TGTGCCAGCGGAAGACTAATTAGCACAGATACGCAGTATTTT. It yields the protein CASGRLISTDTQYF.

There are a few counts of this clonotype. The junction does not match germline at one end; this may be a read error. The rearrangement links TRBV20-1 to TRBJ2-3; TRBD2 matches 7 bases. Germline CDR1 and CDR2: DFQATT and SNEGSKA (reference sequence). This CDR3 has 14 amino acids. CDR3 region: CGAPKAGSTDTQYF. In DNA, the CDR3 is TGCGGTGCCCCGAAAGCGGGGAGCACAGATACGCAGTATTTT.

As concerns this clonotype: This could be a read error, since a much larger clone is one nucleotide away. The V and J genes are TRBV6-2 or TRBV6-3 and TRBJ2-3; D remains ambiguous. The germline CDR1 and CDR2 sequences are MNHEY and SVGEGT. Deletions cut 3 bases from V and 4 bases from J, with 5 bases between. The CDR3 is 12 amino acids. Written as DNA, the CDR3 is TGTGCCAGCAGTTATTACGCAGATACGCAGTATTTT. Residues: CASSYYADTQYF.